Presented here are 28 T cell receptor beta chains from one specimen sequenced in a study of low-dose radiotherapy and immunotherapy resistance in tumors. cDNA synthesis used a TRAV/TRBV-specific primer set for both chains. TCR amplification involved about 19 PCR cycles with a constant-region primer and V-primer adapter. MiXCR, run by TCRdb on the reads, gives a single entry per CDR3 protein. The sample yields 18,000 or so distinct CDR3 sequences, around two thirds seen once. Receptors were obtained from a human donor with advanced metastatic prostate, ovarian, gallbladder or colorectal cancer (not recorded which). This table probably holds off-target reads from a library built for another chain.

The chain links TRBV6-2 or TRBV6-3 to TRBJ2-3; either TRBD1 or TRBD2 may supply D (6 bases each). Germline V gene sequence: CDR1 MNHEY, CDR2 SVGEGT. V lost 6 bases and J lost 0, with 16 bases in between. This CDR3 is built from 16 residues. CDR3: CASRRGAPSSTDTQYF. The CDR3 nucleotides read TGTGCCAGCAGAAGGGGGGCCCCCTCAAGCACAGATACGCAGTATTTT.

This chain joins TRBV5-4 and TRBJ2-5; 9 bases agree with TRBD2. The length of the CDR3 is 16 residues. Germline trimming cut 4 bases from V and 4 bases from J; bases unmatched to any gene: 11. The germline V gene has CDR1 SGHNT and CDR2 YYREEE (reference sequence). This CDR3 reads CASSRDASGRPETQYF. The CDR3 DNA reads as TGTGCCAGCAGCCGGGATGCGAGCGGGAGGCCAGAGACCCAGTACTTC.

This chain uses TRBV18 with TRBJ2-1; the match to TRBD2 covers 9 bases. Losses at the gene ends were 4 bases for V and 7 bases for J; bases not matched to a gene: 14. There are 17 residues in the CDR3. Per germline, CDR1 KGHSH and CDR2 LQKENI. CDR3 nucleotide sequence: TGTGCCAGCTCACAGGCGACTAGCGGTTCCCTATGGAATGAGCAGTTCTTC. This sequence encodes CASSQATSGSLWNEQFF.

The chain employs TRBV5-1 and TRBJ2-1; 7 positions agree with TRBD1. Trimming cost V 7 bases and J 3 bases; bases outside gene matches: 7. This CDR3 region has 14 residues. Germline V gene sequence: CDR1 SGHRS, CDR2 YFSETQ. CDR3 sequence reads: CASRDRQIYNEQFF. The DNA of the CDR3 is TGCGCCAGCCGGGACAGACAAATCTACAATGAGCAGTTCTTC.

This clonotype was seen once. The genes are TRBV14 and TRBJ2-1; either TRBD1 or TRBD2 may fit D (5 bases each). The CDR3 length is 17 residues. Germline loops: CDR1 SGHDN, CDR2 FVKESK. The ends were cut back, 1 base at V and 0 bases at J, with 13 bases in the middle. DNA for the CDR3: TGTGCCAGCAGCCAAGGCCCTGGGGGATTCTCCTACAATGAGCAGTTCTTC. Protein sequence: CASSQGPGGFSYNEQFF.

The chain joins TRBV10-3 to TRBJ2-3; 14 positions match TRBD2. The CDR3 runs to 18 residues. The trim removed 3 bases at V and 0 bases at J, leaving 5 bases unmatched. Germline V gene data show CDR1 as ENHRY and CDR2 as SYGVKD. The CDR3 protein is CAISDFGTSGGSTDTQYF. DNA of the CDR3: TGTGCCATCAGTGACTTTGGGACTAGCGGGGGTAGCACAGATACGCAGTATTTT.

The gene calls are TRBV2 and TRBJ1-1, with TRBD1 matching 8 bases. The CDR3 sequence is 15 residues long. Germline V lookup: CDR1 SNHLY, CDR2 FYNNEI. V lost 4 bases, J lost 7 bases, and 11 bases stayed unmatched. The CDR3: CASSVQQGALGEAFF. Written as DNA, the CDR3 is TGTGCCAGCAGTGTACAGCAGGGGGCTTTGGGTGAAGCTTTCTTT.

V gene TRBV12-3 or TRBV12-4 combines with J gene TRBJ2-2, with a possible D match to TRBD2 (5 bases). Trimming removed 7 bases at V and 6 bases at J, with 9 bases between. This CDR3 comprises 12 residues. CDR3 bases: TGTGCCAGCATCGGGGATTCCGGGGAGCTGTTTTTT. Protein sequence: CASIGDSGELFF.

Worth noting for this clonotype: Relative to the germline gene, one junction end is altered; a read error may explain this. The rearrangement joins TRBV5-4 to TRBJ2-1; 7 bases agree with TRBD1. Per germline, CDR1 SGHNT and CDR2 YYREEE (reference sequence). The CDR3 spans 12 residues. CDR3 nucleotides: TGTGCCAGCAGCTTGGATCAGGGGGAGCGGTTCTTC. Its translation is CASSLDQGERFF.

CDR3: CASSTVLAKNIQYF. CDR3 coding DNA: TGTGCCAGCAGCACAGTCCTAGCCAAAAACATTCAGTACTTC. This chain uses TRBV12-3 or TRBV12-4 with TRBJ2-4; D is unresolved. The CDR3 is 14 residues long. Trimming took off 6 bases at V and 0 bases at J, with 9 bases between the two ends.

This rearrangement joins TRBV12-3 or TRBV12-4 to TRBJ1-3, with D uncertain. This CDR3 region has 15 residues. The V end was cut by 5 bases, the J end by 0 bases, with 11 bases between. Here the CDR3 reads CASSIRVHSGNTIYF. The CDR3 DNA follows: TGTGCCAGCAGTATCCGGGTCCACTCTGGAAACACCATATATTTT.

The chain combines TRBV6-1 with TRBJ2-5; a possible D gene is TRBD1 (5 bases). This CDR3 is 13 amino acids long. Trimming stripped 1 base from V and 4 bases from J, with 7 bases between. CDR1 and CDR2 from the germline V gene are MNHNS and SASEGT. In DNA form, the CDR3 reads TGTGCCAGCAGTGAAGGGGGCGGAGAGACCCAGTACTTC. Its translation is CASSEGGGETQYF.

The chain employs TRBV19 and TRBJ2-5; 8 positions agree with TRBD1. The CDR3 consists of 15 residues. V was pared by 5 bases and J by 5 bases, with 10 bases of the junction left unmatched. Germline CDR1 LNHDA, CDR2 SQIVND (reference sequence). This CDR3 reads CASSDTGGGSETQYF. CDR3 nucleotide sequence: TGTGCCAGTAGTGATACAGGGGGAGGATCGGAGACCCAGTACTTC.

The rearrangement uses TRBV20-1 and TRBJ1-5; D is perhaps TRBD1 (6 bases). The CDR3 is 13 residues long. Germline V gene sequence: CDR1 DFQATT, CDR2 SNEGSKA (reference sequence). V lost 4 bases, J lost 6 bases, and 13 bases lay in between. The CDR3 DNA sequence: TGCAGTGCTATTGGAGGGGGAGGTCAGCCCCAGCATTTT. Amino acid sequence: CSAIGGGGQPQHF.

The chain carries TRBV29-1 and TRBJ2-1; 11 nucleotides match TRBD2. Unmatched junction bases numbered 8, after V lost 2 bases and J lost 8 bases. Germline V gene sequence: CDR1 SQVTM, CDR2 ANQGSEA. The CDR3 spans 15 residues. The CDR3: CSVEPSSGRFDEQFF. In DNA form, the CDR3 reads TGCAGCGTTGAACCCTCTAGCGGGAGGTTCGATGAGCAGTTCTTC.

This rearrangement joins TRBV11-2 to TRBJ2-7; 10 positions match TRBD2. This CDR3 has 15 residues. Germline CDR1 SGHAT, CDR2 FQNNGV. Trimming took 0 bases from V and 2 from J; bases not matched to a gene: 1. DNA for the CDR3: TGTGCCAGCAGCTTAGAAGGGACTAGCGCCTACGAGCAGTACTTC. Translated, it gives CASSLEGTSAYEQYF.

This clonotype appeared a few times. The rearrangement joins TRBV14 to TRBJ1-1; 9 nucleotides align to TRBD1. V lost 11 bases, J lost 2 bases, and 12 bases stayed unmatched. The CDR3 sequence is 15 residues long. Germline CDR1 SGHDN, CDR2 FVKESK. The CDR3 nucleotides are TGTGCCTTGAACCGCCCGGGACAGGGTAACACTGAAGCTTTCTTT. Its translation: CALNRPGQGNTEAFF.

The J gene is TRBJ1-1, the V gene TRBV12-3 or TRBV12-4; D is ambiguous. The CDR3 runs 14 residues. Trimming stripped 3 bases from V and 4 bases from J, with 12 bases between. The CDR3 is CASSLAGRSTEAFF. DNA of the CDR3: TGTGCCAGCAGTTTGGCTGGAAGGAGCACTGAAGCTTTCTTT.

The rearrangement joins TRBV4-2 to TRBJ1-2, with D possibly TRBD1 on 6 matching bases. The V and J ends lost 1 base and 0 bases respectively, with 21 bases between them. CDR3 length: 19 residues. Germline CDR1 is LGHNA and CDR2 is YNFKEQ. The DNA of the CDR3 is TGTGCCAGCAGCCAAGTGGCAGGACAGCATTTGGCAGCTAACTATGGCTACACCTTC. The encoded protein is CASSQVAGQHLAANYGYTF.

J is TRBJ1-2 and V is TRBV19; TRBD1 matches at 8 bases. Germline loops: CDR1 LNHDA, CDR2 SQIVND (reference sequence). Germline trimming cut 9 bases from V and 8 bases from J; bases unmatched to any gene: 17. CDR3 length: 15 amino acids. The CDR3 is CASLDRVWIAGGYTF. The CDR3 nucleotides are TGTGCCAGCCTGGACAGGGTTTGGATTGCAGGGGGCTACACCTTC.

V gene TRBV7-2 combines with J gene TRBJ2-1; 8 bases align to TRBD1. Unmatched junction bases numbered 10, after V lost 5 bases and J lost 4 bases. Germline CDR1 SGHTA, CDR2 FQGNSA. The CDR3 spans 16 residues. CDR3 region: CASSGRSRQGYNEQFF. The CDR3 nucleotides read TGTGCCAGCAGCGGTCGTTCGAGACAGGGGTACAATGAGCAGTTCTTC.

This rearrangement joins TRBV20-1 to TRBJ2-6, with 7 bases identical to TRBD1. Germline CDR1 DFQATT, CDR2 SNEGSKA (reference sequence). The CDR3 is made up of 14 amino acids. With V trimmed by 5 bases and J by 0 bases, 1 base remained unmatched. The CDR3 DNA follows: TGCAGTGCTGGGGACAGCTCTGGGGCCAACGTCCTGACTTTC. Its translation: CSAGDSSGANVLTF.

The chain has TRBV2 and TRBJ2-1, with D perhaps being TRBD1 or TRBD2 (5 bases each). The ends were cut back, 6 bases at V and 5 bases at J, with 11 bases in the middle. This CDR3 is 13 amino acids long. Germline assignment: CDR1 SNHLY and CDR2 FYNNEI. In nucleotides, the CDR3 is TGTGCCAGCAGGGGGGAACTTAACAATGAGCAGTTCTTC. It codes for CASRGELNNEQFF.

This clonotype was counted between two and nine times. The rearrangement uses TRBV11-2 and TRBJ2-7; TRBD2 is a possible D gene (6 bases). Between the trimmed V and J ends, which lost 5 bases and 7 bases, there was a span of 18 bases. The CDR3 runs 14 residues. Germline-derived CDR1 and CDR2 are SGHAT and FQNNGV. DNA for the CDR3: TGTGCCAGCAGCCCATCCTGGAGGGTAGGAGAGCAGTACTTC. It yields the protein CASSPSWRVGEQYF.

This clonotype was counted a single time. This rearrangement joins TRBV6-2 or TRBV6-3 to TRBJ2-7; D gene uncertain. Germline lookup yields CDR1 MNHEY and CDR2 SVGEGT. V was shortened by 2 bases and J by 2 bases, with 1 base between the two germline ends. The CDR3 consists of 11 residues. The CDR3: CASSYTYEQYF. The DNA of the CDR3 is TGTGCCAGCAGTTACACCTACGAGCAGTACTTC.

The chain joins TRBV20-1 to TRBJ1-1, with TRBD1 as a possible D gene (6 bases). The CDR3 is 15 residues long. The V end was cut by 1 base, the J end by 5 bases, with 17 bases between. The germline V gene encodes CDR1 DFQATT and CDR2 SNEGSKA (reference sequence). The CDR3, as DNA: TGCAGTGCTAGAGGGGGGGCAGGGGCGAGGACTGAAGCTTTCTTT. This encodes CSARGGAGARTEAFF.

This clonotype occurred once. This chain joins TRBV28 and TRBJ2-2, with D possibly matching TRBD2 (5 bases). Germline CDR1 MDHEN, CDR2 SYDVKM. CDR3 length: 19 amino acids. V shed 3 bases and J shed 2 bases, with 22 bases lying between them. The CDR3 DNA follows: TGTGCCAGCAGTTTGATCGTACAAATCATGGGGAGCAACACCGGGGAGCTGTTTTTT. Translated: CASSLIVQIMGSNTGELFF. The whole variable domain, remainder taken from reference TRBV28 and TRBJ2-2, is DVKVTQSSRYLVKRTGEKVFLECVQDMDHENMFWYRQDPGLGLRLIYFSYDVKMKEKGDIPEGYSVSREKKERFSLILESASTNQTSMYLCASSLIVQIMGSNTGELFFGEGSRLTVL.

V usage is TRBV19 and J usage is TRBJ1-2; D is unresolved. The CDR3 is made up of 15 amino acids. V was shortened by 5 bases and J by 1 base, with 14 bases between the two germline ends. The germline V gene has CDR1 LNHDA and CDR2 SQIVND (reference sequence). The CDR3 nucleotides read TGTGCCAGTAGTTCCCCCCCGGGAGGTAACTATGGCTACACCTTC. Protein sequence: CASSSPPGGNYGYTF.